What follows are 27 T cell receptor beta chains derived from one specimen sequenced in a study of breast tumors, draining lymph nodes, adjacent tissues. TCRdb reprocessed the multiplex PCR reads via MiXCR and lists one record per CDR3 protein. The sample comprises roughly 100,000 distinct CDR3 sequences, approximately 28% of which are singletons, and less than 6% rests with the top ten. Samples came from axillary lymph nodes draining the breast cancer. Sequencing input: axillary lymph node tissue. These receptors came from a female donor with breast cancer. Some clones in this sample may be carry-over from other donors' samples.

A note on this clonotype: Germline is not matched at one junction end, which may reflect a read error. The chain is built from TRBV7-7 and TRBJ2-5; 10 positions agree with TRBD2. The germline CDR1 and CDR2 sequences are SSHAT and FNYEAQ (reference sequence). This CDR3 region has 17 residues. The CDR3 DNA sequence: TGTGCTAGCAGCTTAGCGGTTAGCGGGGGGAACCAAGAGACCCAGTACTTC. Protein sequence: CASSLAVSGGNQETQYF.

This clonotype was observed a few times. The rearrangement links TRBV10-1 to TRBJ2-2, with D possibly TRBD2 on 5 matching bases. Germline loops: CDR1 WNHNN, CDR2 SYGVQD (reference sequence). Trimming cost V 7 bases and J 10 bases, with 16 bases left between them. This CDR3 region has 13 residues. As DNA, the CDR3 is TGCGCCAGCAATCTAGCCTCGGTAGAGGAGCTGTTTTTT. Translating it yields CASNLASVEELFF.

This clonotype was observed a few times. A much more abundant neighbour one base away suggests this may be a read error. V is TRBV20-1 and J is TRBJ2-1, with TRBD1 matching over 7 bases. With 5 bases clipped from V and 9 bases from J, the junction kept 13 bases outside the gene matches. The germline V gene has CDR1 DFQATT and CDR2 SNEGSKA (reference sequence). The CDR3 extends over 14 amino acids. The DNA for the CDR3 is TGCAGTGCTGCTCGGGACAGCGGAAGTACTGAGCAGTTCTTC. This translates into CSAARDSGSTEQFF.

This clonotype was seen repeatedly, ten times or more. V usage is TRBV20-1 and J usage is TRBJ2-3; TRBD2 matches at 12 bases. The CDR3 is made up of 16 amino acids. Germline CDR1 is DFQATT and CDR2 is SNEGSKA (reference sequence). V shed 0 bases and J 3 bases; nucleotides not matched to a gene: 4. CDR3 loop: CSARDPSGGATDTQYF. The DNA of the CDR3 is TGCAGTGCTAGAGATCCTAGCGGGGGGGCAACAGATACGCAGTATTTT.

In this sample, this clonotype turned up a few times. This may arise from a read error, as a much more abundant clone is one base away. The chain employs TRBV11-2 and TRBJ2-5; the D gene is possibly TRBD1 (5 bases). This CDR3 has 16 residues. Germline V lookup: CDR1 SGHAT, CDR2 FQNNGV. Trimming removed 5 bases at V and 1 base at J, with 17 bases between. CDR3 sequence (DNA): TGTGCCAGCAGCCACCTGGGGCCAGCCCTCCAAGAGACCCAGTACTTC. Encoded protein: CASSHLGPALQETQYF.

This clonotype was observed at least ten times. The CDR3 loop reads CASSGAAYGYTF. The CDR3 DNA reads as TGTGCCAGTAGTGGGGCGGCCTATGGCTACACCTTC. The genes are TRBV19 and TRBJ1-2; TRBD1 might be the D (5 bases). This CDR3 has 12 residues. In germline, CDR1 is LNHDA, CDR2 SQIVND (reference sequence). V gave up 5 bases and J gave up 4 bases, with 8 bases separating them.

This clonotype was detected ten times or more. With a much larger clone just one base away, this may be a read error. This chain joins TRBV9 and TRBJ2-3; D not certain. The CDR3 covers 12 residues. V lost 0 bases and J lost 1, with 0 bases in between. Germline CDR1 and CDR2: SGDLS and YYNGEE. CDR3 nucleotide sequence: TGTGCCAGCAGCGTAGGCACAGATACGCAGTATTTT. The encoded protein is CASSVGTDTQYF.

The chain uses TRBV7-9 and TRBJ1-2; TRBD1 is a possible D gene (6 bases). The germline V and J ends were trimmed by 4 bases and 8 bases, with 17 bases remaining between them. CDR3 size: 14 residues. The germline CDR1 and CDR2 sequences are SEHNR and FQNEAQ (reference sequence). The CDR3 sequence: CASSSYGGAKGYTF. CDR3 DNA: TGTGCCAGCAGCTCCTATGGGGGCGCGAAAGGCTACACCTTC.

On this clonotype: The CDR3 carries no conserved terminal phenylalanine or tryptophan, so it likely arises from a read error. V and J are TRBV11-2 and TRBJ2-7, with a tentative D call TRBD2 (6 bases). V gave up 1 base and J gave up 4 bases, with 14 bases separating them. Germline V gene lookup returns CDR1 SGHAT and CDR2 FQNNGV. This CDR3 spans 15 amino acids. CDR3 nucleotides: TGTGCCAGCAGCTTAGTGTCGGGAGCATCTTACGAGCAGTACTCC. Translated, it gives CASSLVSGASYEQYS.

The chain joins TRBV10-1 to TRBJ2-7, with D possibly being TRBD2 (6 bases). CDR1 is WNHNN and CDR2 is SYGVQD in the germline V gene (reference sequence). The CDR3 contains 17 residues. V lost 1 base and J lost 5, with 21 bases in between. The CDR3 protein is CASSEYPRGSGPHEQYF. In nucleotides, the CDR3 is TGCGCCAGCAGTGAGTACCCCCGGGGTAGCGGTCCACACGAGCAGTACTTC.

Comment on this clonotype: This could be a read error, since a much larger clone is one nucleotide away. This rearrangement joins TRBV9 to TRBJ2-1; 7 bases fit TRBD2. The CDR3 has 14 amino acids. Per germline, CDR1 SGDLS and CDR2 YYNGEE. The CDR3 region has the DNA TGTGCCAGCAGCCCTACGACTAGCTACAATGAGCAGTCCTTC. It translates to CASSPTTSYNEQSF.

This clonotype was detected ten times or more. V and J are TRBV10-3 and TRBJ1-6; TRBD1 matches 8 bases. CDR1 and CDR2 (germline): ENHRY, SYGVKD. V dropped 4 bases and J dropped 7; count of bases not matched to a gene: 6. This CDR3 spans 15 amino acids. As DNA, the CDR3 is TGTGCCATCAGTGGGGTGGCAGGGGGCAATTCACCCCTCCACTTT. This encodes CAISGVAGGNSPLHF.

This clonotype occurred many times. The chain joins TRBV7-9 to TRBJ2-7; 9 bases agree with TRBD2. CDR1 and CDR2 from the germline V gene are SEHNR and FQNEAQ (reference sequence). V shed 6 bases and J 2 bases; nucleotides not matched to a gene: 8. There are 15 residues in the CDR3. CDR3 nucleotide sequence: TGTGCCAGCAGTCTAGCGGGACGGATCCCCTACGAGCAGTACTTC. Translated: CASSLAGRIPYEQYF.

To note about this clonotype: Given a much more abundant clone one base away, this may be a read error. V gene TRBV5-1 combines with J gene TRBJ2-3; 7 nucleotides agree with TRBD1. CDR3 length: 16 residues. The germline CDR1 and CDR2 sequences are SGHRS and YFSETQ. Written as DNA, the CDR3 is TGCGCCGGCAGCAGAGGGGACAGAATTACCACAGATGCGCAGTATTTT. Protein product: CAGSRGDRITTDAQYF.

This clonotype was recorded at least ten times. The chain employs TRBV20-1 and TRBJ2-7; 9 bases are shared with TRBD2. This CDR3 has 16 amino acids. Trimming removed 6 bases from V and 0 bases from J; junction bases left unmatched: 12. Germline-derived CDR1 and CDR2 are DFQATT and SNEGSKA (reference sequence). CDR3 sequence (DNA): TGCAGTGCCCCGTGGACGCGGGGGGGGGTCTCCTACGAGCAGTACTTC. This gives the protein CSAPWTRGGVSYEQYF.

This clonotype was seen repeatedly, ten times or more. The chain employs TRBV29-1 and TRBJ1-4; possible D gene TRBD1, 5 bases. The CDR3 runs to 13 residues. V lost 7 bases to trimming and J lost 2 bases, with 11 bases between them. Germline assignment: CDR1 SQVTM and CDR2 ANQGSEA. CDR3 in amino acids: CSAQRGTNEKLFF. CDR3 sequence (DNA): TGCAGCGCCCAAAGGGGCACTAATGAAAAACTGTTTTTT. Filled out from reference TRBV29-1 and TRBJ1-4, the complete variable domain reads SAVISQKPSRDICQRGTSLTIQCQVDSQVTMMFWYRQQPGQSLTLIATANQGSEATYESGFVIDKFPISRPNLTFSTLTVSNMSPEDSSIYLCSAQRGTNEKLFFGSGTQLSVL.

This clonotype showed up many times. The chain couples TRBV12-3 or TRBV12-4 to TRBJ2-1; perhaps TRBD2 as D (5 bases). This CDR3 is 15 amino acids long. Between the trimmed V and J ends, which lost 1 base and 7 bases, there was a span of 14 bases. CDR3 sequence (DNA): TGTGCCAGCAGTTTAGGGCGGGTCCCAGAGAATGAGCAGTTCTTC. Amino acids: CASSLGRVPENEQFF.

About this clonotype itself: Lacking the conserved final phenylalanine or tryptophan, this CDR3 likely reflects a read error. This chain joins TRBV7-2 and TRBJ1-6; possibly TRBD1 for D (5 bases). Per germline, CDR1 SGHTA and CDR2 FQGNSA. The CDR3 covers 15 residues. V shed 8 bases and J shed 5 bases, with 16 bases lying between them. CDR3 nucleotides: TGTGCCAGCGGCCCCCGGACAACTAATAATTCACCCCTCCACCTT. Protein sequence: CASGPRTTNNSPLHL.

V is TRBV6-5 and J is TRBJ2-4, with 9 bases identical to TRBD2. CDR1 MNHEY and CDR2 SVGAGI come from the germline V gene. V shed 5 bases, J shed 1 base, and the junction held 6 bases outside the gene matches. CDR3 length: 16 amino acids. The CDR3 is CASSLDSGGAKNIQYF. CDR3 in DNA: TGTGCCAGCAGTCTAGACAGCGGGGGGGCCAAAAACATTCAGTACTTC.

This clonotype was detected ten times or more. The V gene is TRBV19, the J gene TRBJ2-3; D gene unclear. CDR1 LNHDA and CDR2 SQIVND come from the germline V gene (reference sequence). V lost 5 bases to trimming and J lost 2 bases, with 8 bases between them. The CDR3 runs 13 residues. The CDR3 protein is CASSQSPTDTQYF. CDR3 sequence (DNA): TGTGCCAGTAGTCAAAGCCCCACAGATACGCAGTATTTT.

This chain joins TRBV28 and TRBJ2-1, with 8 bases identical to TRBD2. CDR1 and CDR2 (germline): MDHEN, SYDVKM. There are 15 residues in the CDR3. V lost 3 bases and J lost 4; bases outside the gene matches: 5. The CDR3 region has the DNA TGTGCCAGCAGTTTCCGGGGGGGGCAGTACAATGAGCAGTTCTTC. It codes for CASSFRGGQYNEQFF.

This clonotype was detected only a few times. The chain joins TRBV7-3 to TRBJ1-1; 8 bases are shared with TRBD1. Germline assignment: CDR1 SGHTA and CDR2 FQGTGA. The CDR3 spans 14 residues. With V trimmed by 2 bases and J by 4 bases, 3 bases remained unmatched. This CDR3 is CASSLDRGFTEAFF. DNA for the CDR3: TGTGCCAGCAGCTTAGACAGGGGTTTCACTGAAGCTTTCTTT.

This clonotype appeared many times. Since a much larger clone is just one base distant, this may be a read error. The V call is TRBV20-1, the J call TRBJ2-7; 8 bases fit TRBD2. Germline V gene sequence: CDR1 DFQATT, CDR2 SNEGSKA (reference sequence). J gave up 6 bases and V 6 bases, and 16 bases lay outside the gene matches. This CDR3 has 15 residues. The CDR3 loop reads CSAQRGDSGTLEQYF. CDR3 coding DNA: TGCAGTGCCCAGAGGGGTGATAGCGGGACGCTCGAGCAGTACTTC.

This clonotype was picked up many times. V is TRBV3-1 and J is TRBJ2-7; D gene unclear. Trimming took 1 base from V and 2 from J, leaving 3 bases between them. CDR1 and CDR2 from the germline V gene are LGHDT and YNNKEL (reference sequence). The CDR3 has 12 amino acids. CDR3 DNA sequence: TGTGCCAGCAGCCAAGTACCCTACGAGCAGTACTTC. This translates into CASSQVPYEQYF.

The chain uses TRBV6-5 and TRBJ1-6, with 8 bases fitting TRBD1. V was clipped by 2 bases and J by 5 bases; unmatched bases: 2. The CDR3 is made up of 15 amino acids. Germline V gene sequence: CDR1 MNHEY, CDR2 SVGAGI. CDR3 nucleotides: TGTGCCAGCAGTTACCGGGACAGGCATAATTCACCCCTCCACTTT. Its translation is CASSYRDRHNSPLHF.

About this clonotype: Sequence at one end of the junction differs from germline and may be a read error. The genes are TRBV20-1 and TRBJ2-5; a weak D match, TRBD2 (5 bases). There are 9 residues in the CDR3. Germline CDR1 reads DFQATT; CDR2 reads SNEGSKA (reference sequence). The CDR3 DNA reads as TGCAGTGCTAGGGGCCACGGGGACTTC. Its translation is CSARGHGDF.

This clonotype was recorded many times. This chain connects TRBV7-3 to TRBJ2-1; 9 bases are a match to TRBD1. Germline CDR1 reads SGHTA; CDR2 reads FQGTGA. This CDR3 comprises 24 residues. V gave up 2 bases and J gave up 6 bases; unmatched junction bases: 32. The CDR3: CASSLCVWETRTDRGLFYSNEQFF. CDR3 DNA sequence: TGTGCCAGCAGCTTATGCGTATGGGAAACGAGAACGGACAGGGGCCTCTTTTACTCCAATGAGCAGTTCTTC.